The present entry profiles one T cell receptor beta chain with its context. Its specificity is not known. This sample was included in a study of cytomegalovirus exposure and HLA in healthy donors. Whole-study results and caveats: CMV serostatus alone was available as immune exposure information.

This CDR3 region has 14 residues. V was pared by 3 bases and J by 5 bases, with 14 bases between. Germline V gene data show CDR1 as KGHSH and CDR2 as LQKENI. Vbeta (60) and Jbeta (13) primers were used in the PCR. Here immunoSEQ multiplex PCR was the method, and the copy in TCRdb shows in-frame clones only, minus some. This table holds about 89,000 clones, about 80% found once. This chain joins TRBV18 and TRBJ2-7, with D perhaps matching TRBD1 (6 bases). This receptor was identified in a man under 40 in good health and CMV-seropositive. Source material: PBMCs. This CDR3 is CASSPTDSLHEQYF. The DNA of the CDR3 is TGTGCCAGCTCACCCACGGACAGTCTTCACGAGCAGTACTTC.